These T cell receptor beta chains were read from a single sample in a study of T cell repertoires in cytomegalovirus infection. One entry per CDR3 protein, called by TCRdb with MiXCR from the reads. The data hold tens of thousands of distinct CDR3 sequences, with 3.5% to 4% observed a single time. Sequences were obtained from PBMCs. The receptor source for this set is a human donor in good health (CMV status not recorded). Some clones in this sample may be carry-over from other donors' samples. CDR3s include the opening cysteine and the closing phenylalanine or tryptophan. Fields, in order: D gene, V gene, J gene, clone size, CDR3 protein, CDR3 DNA. A D gene is named only where the DNA matches it firmly. A clone size is listed for some rows: how often the clone was seen (once, few, many), or a class if it is expanded.

D gene: -
V gene: TRBV7-2
J gene: TRBJ2-3
clone size: many
CDR3 protein: CASSPGVLDTQYF
CDR3 DNA: TGTGCCAGCAGCCCGGGGGTTTTGGATACGCAGTATTTT

D gene: -
V gene: TRBV7-2
J gene: TRBJ2-5
clone size: many
CDR3 protein: CASSFSGPETQYF
CDR3 DNA: TGTGCCAGCAGCTTCTCTGGACCAGAGACCCAGTACTTC

D gene: TRBD2
V gene: TRBV12-3/TRBV12-4
J gene: TRBJ2-5
clone size: many
CDR3 protein: CASSSSGGAETQYF
CDR3 DNA: TGTGCCAGCAGTTCTTCCGGGGGGGCTGAGACCCAGTACTTC

D gene: TRBD2
V gene: TRBV24-1
J gene: TRBJ2-3
clone size: many
CDR3 protein: CATSDGRAGSTQYF
CDR3 DNA: TGTGCCACCTCCGACGGGAGGGCCGGTAGTACGCAGTATTTT

D gene: TRBD2
V gene: TRBV7-2
J gene: TRBJ2-5
clone size: many
CDR3 protein: CASSFLAGGPGETQYF
CDR3 DNA: TGTGCCAGCAGCTTCCTAGCGGGAGGGCCGGGGGAGACCCAGTACTTC

D gene: -
V gene: TRBV6-5
J gene: TRBJ2-1
clone size: many
CDR3 protein: CASSDGARTGFF
CDR3 DNA: TGTGCCAGCAGCGATGGGGCCAGGACGGGGTTCTTC

D gene: TRBD2
V gene: TRBV7-8
J gene: TRBJ2-5
clone size: many
CDR3 protein: CASSDRGGTQYF
CDR3 DNA: TGTGCCAGCAGCGACCGGGGGGGGACCCAGTACTTC

D gene: TRBD2
V gene: TRBV7-9
J gene: TRBJ2-1
clone size: many
CDR3 protein: CASSLRSGTSGRRSYNEQFF
CDR3 DNA: TGTGCCAGCAGCTTACGGTCTGGGACTAGCGGGCGACGGTCCTACAATGAGCAGTTCTTC

D gene: -
V gene: TRBV7-2
J gene: TRBJ2-5
clone size: many
CDR3 protein: CASSPPPPGGAQYF
CDR3 DNA: TGTGCCAGCAGCCCTCCCCCGCCGGGCGGGGCCCAGTACTTC

D gene: -
V gene: TRBV6-2/TRBV6-3
J gene: TRBJ2-1
clone size: many
CDR3 protein: CASSLKGNEQFF
CDR3 DNA: TGTGCCAGCAGTTTAAAGGGGAATGAGCAGTTCTTC

D gene: -
V gene: TRBV7-2
J gene: TRBJ2-7
clone size: many
CDR3 protein: CASSSQPAHSYEQYF
CDR3 DNA: TGTGCCAGCAGCTCCCAGCCGGCCCACTCCTACGAGCAGTACTTC

D gene: -
V gene: TRBV7-2
J gene: TRBJ1-5
clone size: many
CDR3 protein: CASSSPGNNQPQHF
CDR3 DNA: TGTGCCAGCAGCTCACCAGGGAACAATCAGCCCCAGCATTTT

D gene: -
V gene: TRBV11-2
J gene: TRBJ2-7
clone size: -
CDR3 protein: CASSPGMGISYEQYF
CDR3 DNA: TGTGCCAGCAGTCCCGGGATGGGGATTTCCTACGAGCAGTACTTC

D gene: TRBD1
V gene: TRBV7-2
J gene: TRBJ1-6
clone size: many
CDR3 protein: CASSLGLGTGGTWNSPLHF
CDR3 DNA: TGTGCCAGCAGCTTGGGTTTGGGAACAGGGGGCACATGGAATTCACCCCTCCACTTT

D gene: -
V gene: TRBV7-2
J gene: TRBJ2-7
clone size: many
CDR3 protein: CASSLGKRLSSYEQYF
CDR3 DNA: TGTGCCAGCAGCTTGGGGAAGAGACTCAGCTCCTACGAGCAGTACTTC

D gene: TRBD1
V gene: TRBV4-3
J gene: TRBJ2-7
clone size: many
CDR3 protein: CASSHLGQDEQYF
CDR3 DNA: TGCGCCAGCAGCCACTTAGGACAGGACGAGCAGTACTTC

D gene: -
V gene: TRBV7-2
J gene: TRBJ2-7
clone size: many
CDR3 protein: CASSLVNQMTEQYF
CDR3 DNA: TGTGCCAGCAGCTTAGTCAATCAGATGACGGAGCAGTACTTC

D gene: -
V gene: TRBV7-3
J gene: TRBJ2-3
clone size: many
CDR3 protein: CASSQAREADTQYF
CDR3 DNA: TGTGCCAGCAGCCAGGCAAGGGAGGCAGATACGCAGTATTTT

D gene: TRBD2
V gene: TRBV28
J gene: TRBJ2-7
clone size: many
CDR3 protein: CASSLEFGGGYEQYF
CDR3 DNA: TGTGCCAGCAGTTTAGAGTTCGGGGGAGGGTACGAGCAGTACTTC

D gene: -
V gene: TRBV19
J gene: TRBJ2-5
clone size: many
CDR3 protein: CASSITWGQETQYF
CDR3 DNA: TGTGCCAGTAGTATTACCTGGGGACAAGAGACCCAGTACTTC

D gene: TRBD2
V gene: TRBV7-2
J gene: TRBJ2-3
clone size: many
CDR3 protein: CASSSSGRSEDTQYF
CDR3 DNA: TGTGCCAGCAGCTCTAGCGGGAGGTCAGAAGATACGCAGTATTTT

D gene: TRBD1
V gene: TRBV19
J gene: TRBJ1-5
clone size: many
CDR3 protein: CASSIQGGGNQPQHF
CDR3 DNA: TGTGCCAGTAGTATACAAGGGGGCGGTAATCAGCCCCAGCATTTT

D gene: -
V gene: TRBV20-1
J gene: TRBJ2-7
clone size: -
CDR3 protein: CSARVSLDEQYF
CDR3 DNA: TGCAGTGCTAGAGTTTCATTGGACGAGCAGTACTTC

D gene: -
V gene: TRBV12-3/TRBV12-4
J gene: TRBJ2-4
clone size: many
CDR3 protein: CASSTTFKNIQYF
CDR3 DNA: TGTGCCAGCAGTACCACATTCAAAAACATTCAGTACTTC

D gene: -
V gene: TRBV4-3
J gene: TRBJ1-2
clone size: many
CDR3 protein: CASSQDQGSGYTF
CDR3 DNA: TGCGCCAGCAGCCAAGATCAGGGGTCGGGCTACACCTTC

D gene: -
V gene: TRBV27
J gene: TRBJ2-3
clone size: many
CDR3 protein: CASTPFGSTDTQYF
CDR3 DNA: TGTGCCAGCACCCCTTTTGGCAGCACAGATACGCAGTATTTT

D gene: TRBD1
V gene: TRBV7-8
J gene: TRBJ1-1
clone size: many
CDR3 protein: CASSPGTGMNTEAFF
CDR3 DNA: TGTGCCAGCAGCCCAGGGACAGGCATGAACACTGAAGCTTTCTTT

D gene: TRBD2
V gene: TRBV7-9
J gene: TRBJ2-5
clone size: many
CDR3 protein: CASSLPAGGPKETQYF
CDR3 DNA: TGTGCCAGCAGCTTACCCGCGGGAGGGCCTAAAGAGACCCAGTACTTC

D gene: -
V gene: TRBV19
J gene: TRBJ1-1
clone size: many
CDR3 protein: CASSVRGSEAFF
CDR3 DNA: TGTGCCAGTAGTGTGAGGGGTTCTGAAGCTTTCTTT

D gene: -
V gene: TRBV10-3
J gene: TRBJ1-2
clone size: many
CDR3 protein: CAISEADYGYTF
CDR3 DNA: TGTGCCATCAGTGAGGCGGACTATGGCTACACCTTC

D gene: -
V gene: TRBV7-2
J gene: TRBJ2-2
clone size: many
CDR3 protein: CASSLMGNGELFF
CDR3 DNA: TGTGCCAGCAGCTTAATGGGGAACGGGGAGCTGTTTTTT

D gene: -
V gene: TRBV7-2
J gene: TRBJ2-7
clone size: many
CDR3 protein: CASSHGSYEQYF
CDR3 DNA: TGTGCCAGCAGCCACGGGAGCTACGAGCAGTACTTC

D gene: TRBD2
V gene: TRBV7-2
J gene: TRBJ2-1
clone size: many
CDR3 protein: CASSRTSGRPFPNEQFF
CDR3 DNA: TGTGCCAGCAGCAGGACTAGCGGGAGGCCCTTCCCCAATGAGCAGTTCTTC

D gene: -
V gene: TRBV2
J gene: TRBJ1-1
clone size: -
CDR3 protein: CASSEGTLGVTEAFF
CDR3 DNA: TGTGCCAGCAGTGAGGGGACACTCGGGGTCACTGAAGCTTTCTTT

D gene: -
V gene: TRBV6-5
J gene: TRBJ2-7
clone size: many
CDR3 protein: CASSYYGGGGSSYEQYF
CDR3 DNA: TGTGCCAGCAGTTACTATGGGGGCGGGGGAAGCTCCTACGAGCAGTACTTC

D gene: TRBD2
V gene: TRBV7-2
J gene: TRBJ2-7
clone size: many
CDR3 protein: CASSFYGGLAGGFSYEQYF
CDR3 DNA: TGTGCCAGCAGCTTCTATGGTGGACTAGCGGGGGGGTTTTCCTACGAGCAGTACTTC

D gene: -
V gene: TRBV2
J gene: TRBJ1-1
clone size: many
CDR3 protein: CASSRGGVNTEAFF
CDR3 DNA: TGTGCCAGCAGTCGGGGCGGCGTGAACACTGAAGCTTTCTTT

D gene: TRBD1
V gene: TRBV28
J gene: TRBJ2-4
clone size: many
CDR3 protein: CASSPPGQIAKNIQYF
CDR3 DNA: TGTGCCAGCAGTCCTCCGGGACAGATAGCCAAAAACATTCAGTACTTC

D gene: -
V gene: TRBV12-3/TRBV12-4
J gene: TRBJ1-2
clone size: many
CDR3 protein: CASSLGSYGYTF
CDR3 DNA: TGTGCCAGCAGTTTAGGTTCCTATGGCTACACCTTC

D gene: -
V gene: TRBV28
J gene: TRBJ2-6
clone size: many
CDR3 protein: CASGASGANVLTF
CDR3 DNA: TGTGCCAGCGGGGCCTCTGGGGCCAACGTCCTGACTTTC

D gene: -
V gene: TRBV7-2
J gene: TRBJ1-2
clone size: many
CDR3 protein: CASSLRRQGLGGYTF
CDR3 DNA: TGTGCCAGCAGCTTAAGACGGCAGGGGCTCGGTGGCTACACCTTC

D gene: -
V gene: TRBV7-2
J gene: TRBJ2-6
clone size: few
CDR3 protein: CASSLGVTGANVLTF
CDR3 DNA: TGTGCCAGCAGCTTGGGGGTTACTGGGGCCAACGTCCTGACTTTC

D gene: -
V gene: TRBV20-1
J gene: TRBJ1-1
clone size: many
CDR3 protein: CSGTVNTEAFF
CDR3 DNA: TGCAGTGGCACGGTGAACACTGAAGCTTTCTTT

D gene: TRBD2
V gene: TRBV7-3
J gene: TRBJ2-1
clone size: many
CDR3 protein: CASSPRLAGDNEQFF
CDR3 DNA: TGTGCCAGCAGCCCCCGACTAGCGGGGGACAATGAGCAGTTCTTC

D gene: -
V gene: TRBV19
J gene: TRBJ1-1
clone size: many
CDR3 protein: CASSMSASHTEAFF
CDR3 DNA: TGTGCCAGTAGTATGTCTGCCAGCCACACTGAAGCTTTCTTT

D gene: TRBD2
V gene: TRBV7-2
J gene: TRBJ2-2
clone size: many
CDR3 protein: CASSSSGGAGELFF
CDR3 DNA: TGTGCCAGCAGCTCTAGCGGGGGGGCCGGGGAGCTGTTTTTT

D gene: -
V gene: TRBV7-2
J gene: TRBJ1-6
clone size: many
CDR3 protein: CASSLVAEVHSPLHF
CDR3 DNA: TGTGCCAGCAGCTTGGTGGCTGAGGTGCATTCACCCCTCCACTTT

D gene: -
V gene: TRBV7-2
J gene: TRBJ2-1
clone size: many
CDR3 protein: CASSFGTLLQFF
CDR3 DNA: TGTGCCAGCAGCTTCGGGACGTTGTTGCAGTTCTTC

D gene: -
V gene: TRBV7-9
J gene: TRBJ1-2
clone size: many
CDR3 protein: CASSFADYGYTF
CDR3 DNA: TGTGCCAGCAGCTTTGCTGACTATGGCTACACCTTC

D gene: -
V gene: TRBV7-6
J gene: TRBJ2-3
clone size: many
CDR3 protein: CASSLGSSGPRPDTQYF
CDR3 DNA: TGTGCCAGCAGCTTAGGGTCCTCGGGGCCCCGACCGGATACGCAGTATTTT

D gene: -
V gene: TRBV11-2
J gene: TRBJ2-7
clone size: many
CDR3 protein: CASSRIEGYEQYF
CDR3 DNA: TGTGCCAGCAGCCGCATCGAGGGCTACGAGCAGTACTTC

D gene: TRBD1
V gene: TRBV5-1
J gene: TRBJ2-2
clone size: many
CDR3 protein: CASSYGQDTGELFF
CDR3 DNA: TGCGCCAGCAGCTACGGACAGGACACCGGGGAGCTGTTTTTT

D gene: TRBD2
V gene: TRBV7-2
J gene: TRBJ2-7
clone size: -
CDR3 protein: CASSSRASGTQF
CDR3 DNA: TGTGCCAGCAGCTCCCGGGCTAGCGGGACCCAGTTC

D gene: -
V gene: TRBV5-1
J gene: TRBJ2-1
clone size: once
CDR3 protein: CASSLYGLTNEQFF
CDR3 DNA: TGCGCCAGCAGCTTGTACGGGTTGACCAATGAGCAGTTCTTC

D gene: -
V gene: TRBV7-2
J gene: TRBJ1-2
clone size: many
CDR3 protein: CASSQGRVNYGYTF
CDR3 DNA: TGTGCCAGCAGCCAGGGACGGGTTAACTATGGCTACACCTTC

D gene: -
V gene: TRBV28
J gene: TRBJ1-6
clone size: few
CDR3 protein: CASSSTPLKDRDHF
CDR3 DNA: TGTGCCAGCAGTTCTACGCCCCTAAAGGATAGAGACCACTTT

D gene: -
V gene: TRBV7-2
J gene: TRBJ1-1
clone size: many
CDR3 protein: CASSVRLNTEAFF
CDR3 DNA: TGTGCCAGCAGCGTAAGGTTGAACACTGAAGCTTTCTTT

D gene: -
V gene: TRBV7-2
J gene: TRBJ1-6
clone size: many
CDR3 protein: CASSTRWVGNSPLHF
CDR3 DNA: TGTGCCAGCAGCACTCGTTGGGTAGGGAATTCACCCCTCCACTTT

D gene: -
V gene: TRBV6-1
J gene: TRBJ2-7
clone size: many
CDR3 protein: CASSEVGSSLYEQYF
CDR3 DNA: TGTGCCAGCAGTGAAGTAGGCAGTTCCCTCTACGAGCAGTACTTC